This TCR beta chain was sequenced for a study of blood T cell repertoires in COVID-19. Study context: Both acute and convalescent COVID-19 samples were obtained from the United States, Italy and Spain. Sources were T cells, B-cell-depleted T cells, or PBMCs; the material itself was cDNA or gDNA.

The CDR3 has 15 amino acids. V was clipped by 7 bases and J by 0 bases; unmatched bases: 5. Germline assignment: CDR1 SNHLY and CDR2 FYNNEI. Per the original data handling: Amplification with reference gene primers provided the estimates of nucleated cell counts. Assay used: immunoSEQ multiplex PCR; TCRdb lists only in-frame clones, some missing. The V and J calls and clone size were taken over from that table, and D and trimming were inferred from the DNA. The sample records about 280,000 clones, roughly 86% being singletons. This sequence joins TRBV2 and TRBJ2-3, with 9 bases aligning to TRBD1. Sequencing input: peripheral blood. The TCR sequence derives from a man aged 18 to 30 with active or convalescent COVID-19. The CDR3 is CASTGTGTSTDTQYF. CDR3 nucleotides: TGTGCCAGCACTGGGACAGGGACTAGCACAGATACGCAGTATTTT.